Only one count was recorded for the clone carrying this T cell receptor beta chain. What it binds is not known. Profiling relied on immunoSEQ multiplex PCR, and the TCRdb table lists in-frame clones only, not all of them. The table shows roughly 65,000 clones, with 80% to 95% occurring only once. The length of the CDR3 is 17 residues. Trimming took 4 bases from V and 7 from J; bases not matched to a gene: 11. Germline V gene data show CDR1 as MDHEN and CDR2 as SYDVKM. This entry belongs to a study of T cell clones after liver transplantation. Study information: In this trial, immunosuppression withdrawal was attempted within 2 years of liver transplant. Tolerance: complete withdrawal held at least one year, liver enzymes staying within twice normal. Overall study results and limits: Graft donor-reactive T cells possibly entered the graft instead of undergoing deletion.

Material: CD4+ T cells from blood, obtained less than 27 months after liver transplant. The chain uses TRBV28 and TRBJ2-1, with TRBD2 identical over 12 bases. This receptor was identified in a human patient who received a liver transplant. Some T cells may be supplied by the graft donor. The CDR3 reads CASSSLMASGRGNEQFF. The CDR3, as DNA: TGTGCCAGCAGTTCCCTAATGGCTAGCGGGAGGGGGAATGAGCAGTTCTTC.